This TCR beta chain is from a study of blood T cells in healthy people across ages. Germline V gives CDR1 KGHSH, CDR2 LQKENI. Trimming cost V 3 bases and J 8 bases; bases outside gene matches: 1. This CDR3 region has 13 residues. Samples had at least 7 million PBMCs isolated from them. A second 7 to 11 cycle PCR used barcoded and J-beta primers. A single record per CDR3 protein comes from TCRdb applying MiXCR to the 5' RACE reads. The table shows over a million distinct CDR3 sequences, with roughly two fifths occurring only once. The specimen was blood. The TCR originated in a woman in her late teens or twenties in good health. The J gene is TRBJ1-6, the V gene TRBV18; 7 nucleotides line up with TRBD1. Here the CDR3 DNA reads TGTGCCAGCTCACCTCAGGGGGATTCACCCCTCCACTTT. As protein: CASSPQGDSPLHF.